The source of this T cell receptor (beta chain) is a study of cytomegalovirus exposure and HLA in healthy donors. Remarks on this clone: What it binds is unknown.

Trimming cost V 1 base and J 7 bases; bases outside gene matches: 3. The CDR3 is 14 amino acids. Germline assignment: CDR1 SGHTA and CDR2 FQGNSA. The study's findings and limits: In vitro assays verified that a few CMV-associated chains recognized CMV antigens specifically. The classifier reportedly diagnosed cytomegalovirus status with high sensitivity and specificity. TCR beta chains numbering under 200 were designated cytomegalovirus-associated.

TCRdb's table, derived via immunoSEQ multiplex PCR, lists solely in-frame clones and lacks some. The repertoire has over 60,000 clones, 95% to 97% of them found once; the top ten carry approximately 2.5%. The TCR originated in a man aged 18 to 30 in good health and CMV-seronegative. This chain connects TRBV7-2 to TRBJ2-2, with TRBD1 matching 7 bases. Sequenced: PBMCs. The CDR3 reads CASSLGQGFGELFF. The CDR3 coding sequence is TGTGCCAGCAGCTTAGGACAGGGATTCGGGGAGCTGTTTTTT.